These 10 T cell receptor beta chains came from one sample sequenced in a study of CD8+CD57+ T cells in acquired aplastic anemia. By flow cytometry, patients selected for sequencing had shown an expansion of CD8+CD57+ cells. Using genomic DNA as the template, TCR beta VDJ and CDR3 profiling was carried out. One entry per CDR3 protein, called by TCRdb with MiXCR from the reads. The sample includes under 250,000 distinct CDR3 sequences, 60% to 80% of them seen just once. The sequencing input was sorted CD4+, CD8+, or CD8+CD57+ T cells (not recorded which) from PBMCs. The origin of the receptors is a human donor with aplastic anemia.

J is TRBJ2-7 and V is TRBV20-1; the match to TRBD1 covers 9 bases. The CDR3 is 13 amino acids. The V gene end was trimmed by 4 bases and the J gene end by 5 bases; junction bases not matched to a gene: 6. Germline V gene sequence: CDR1 DFQATT, CDR2 SNEGSKA (reference sequence). CDR3 in amino acids: CSATGTGRNEQYF. In DNA form, the CDR3 reads TGCAGTGCTACCGGGACAGGGAGAAACGAGCAGTACTTC.

This chain uses TRBV12-3 or TRBV12-4 with TRBJ2-7, with 11 nucleotides matching TRBD2. This CDR3 region has 14 residues. V was clipped by 5 bases and J by 6 bases; unmatched bases: 6. Here the CDR3 reads CASSGSGGASEQYF. CDR3 nucleotide sequence: TGTGCCAGCAGTGGTAGCGGGGGGGCCTCCGAGCAGTACTTC.

This clonotype has only a few counts. This chain uses TRBV4-3 with TRBJ1-1; unclear D gene. This CDR3 comprises 13 residues. The ends were cut back, 0 bases at V and 7 bases at J, with 9 bases in the middle. The germline V gene encodes CDR1 LGHNA and CDR2 YSLEER. The CDR3 here is CASSQEGMGEAFF. Here the CDR3 DNA reads TGCGCCAGCAGCCAAGAAGGGATGGGTGAAGCTTTCTTT.

In its sample, this clonotype was seen a few times. The rearrangement joins TRBV19 to TRBJ1-5, with TRBD1 matching over 7 bases. CDR3 length equals 13 residues. Germline values: CDR1 LNHDA, CDR2 SQIVND (reference sequence). V dropped 5 bases and J dropped 7; count of bases not matched to a gene: 5. As DNA, the CDR3 is TGTGCCAGTAGTCTTCAGGGGGGGCAGCCCCAGCATTTT. Translating gives CASSLQGGQPQHF.

This clonotype was counted only a few times. The rearrangement joins TRBV2 to TRBJ2-7, with 10 bases aligning to TRBD1. The trim removed 10 bases at V and 12 bases at J, leaving 12 bases unmatched. Germline V gene lookup returns CDR1 SNHLY and CDR2 FYNNEI. CDR3 length: 12 residues. DNA of the CDR3: TGTGCCACCGGGACAGGGGCCAGCGGGCTGTACTTC. Protein product: CATGTGASGLYF.

The rearrangement uses TRBV20-1 and TRBJ2-7; 9 nucleotides align to TRBD2. Germline V gene sequence: CDR1 DFQATT, CDR2 SNEGSKA (reference sequence). There are 15 residues in the CDR3. J gave up 1 base and V 6 bases, and 10 bases lay outside the gene matches. The CDR3 region has the DNA TGCAGTGCCTCTGATAGCGGGAGATCGTCCTACGAGCAGTACTTC. This translates into CSASDSGRSSYEQYF.

The chain uses TRBV10-3 and TRBJ2-1, with 7 bases that match TRBD1. The V gene end was trimmed by 4 bases and the J gene end by 7 bases; junction bases not matched to a gene: 10. Germline V gene data show CDR1 as ENHRY and CDR2 as SYGVKD. The CDR3 loop spans 15 amino acids. DNA of the CDR3: TGTGCCATCAGTGCGGGACAGAACTTCAGGAATGAGCAGTTCTTC. It is translated as CAISAGQNFRNEQFF.

The chain employs TRBV9 and TRBJ2-7; D remains unclear. V was clipped by 9 bases and J by 5 bases, with 18 bases between them. Germline-derived CDR1 and CDR2 are SGDLS and YYNGEE. The CDR3 sequence is 13 residues long. CDR3 nucleotide sequence: TGTGCCACCTTGCACTCTTACGGCGACGAGCAGTACTTC. This codes for CATLHSYGDEQYF.

A few counts support this clonotype. This CDR3 is CASSALAGTGELFF. The CDR3 DNA follows: TGCGCCAGCAGTGCCCTAGCTGGAACCGGGGAGCTGTTTTTT. The J gene is TRBJ2-2, the V gene TRBV10-1, with D perhaps TRBD2 (5 bases). Germline CDR1 and CDR2: WNHNN and SYGVQD (reference sequence). The CDR3 has 14 amino acids. Between the trimmed V and J ends, which lost 4 bases and 5 bases, there was a span of 11 bases.

The rearrangement links TRBV5-1 to TRBJ2-1, with 13 bases aligning to TRBD2. J gave up 7 bases and V 4 bases, and 14 bases lay outside the gene matches. CDR1 and CDR2 (germline): SGHRS, YFSETQ. The CDR3 spans 18 residues. Here the CDR3 reads CASSLVLLGLAGMNEQFF. The CDR3 DNA follows: TGCGCCAGCAGCCTGGTTTTACTGGGACTAGCGGGGATGAATGAGCAGTTCTTC.